A selection of T cell receptor beta chains follows, all from one sample in a study of T cells in localized non-small cell lung cancer. Profiling relied on immunoSEQ multiplex PCR, and the TCRdb table lists in-frame clones only, not all of them. The sample yields 30,000 to 35,000 clones, around 93% seen once. Sequenced material: peripheral blood mononuclear cells, taken before any cancer treatment. Receptors originate from a female donor of 60 years or more with stage II lung adenocarcinoma. Each CDR3 is given with its conserved first and last residue. D genes are given only for firm matches. Clone size is given for some rows only: seen once, a few or many times, or a class if the clone is expanded.

TRBV19,TRBJ1-4,-,-,CASSLSWEKLFF,TGTGCCAGTAGTCTTTCGTGGGAAAAACTGTTTTTT
TRBV7-2,TRBJ1-4,-,-,CASSPQAGLTNEKLFF,TGTGCCAGCAGCCCCCAAGCAGGGCTAACTAATGAAAAACTGTTTTTT
TRBV5-6,TRBJ1-2,-,-,CASSFLQGDGYTF,TGTGCCAGCAGCTTTCTTCAAGGGGATGGCTACACCTTC
TRBV4-1,TRBJ2-2,-,-,CASSQDRLANTGELFF,TGCGCCAGCAGCCAAGACAGGCTAGCGAACACCGGGGAGCTGTTTTTT
TRBV27,TRBJ2-1,-,TRBD1,CASKTGWNHEQFF,TGTGCCAGCAAGACAGGGTGGAACCATGAGCAGTTCTTC
TRBV19,TRBJ1-5,-,TRBD1,CASNSDREGNQPQHF,TGTGCCAGTAATTCGGACAGGGAAGGCAATCAGCCCCAGCATTTT
TRBV5-5,TRBJ2-5,-,TRBD1,CASSFGTGLLETQYF,TGTGCCAGCAGCTTCGGGACAGGTCTCTTGGAGACCCAGTACTTC
TRBV29-1,TRBJ2-5,once,TRBD2,CSVQRGQETQYF,TGCAGCGTCCAGCGGGGGCAAGAGACCCAGTACTTC
TRBV20-1,TRBJ2-1,-,-,CSARSFNEQFF,TGCAGTGCTAGGTCGTTCAATGAGCAGTTCTTC
TRBV7-2,TRBJ2-3,-,-,CASSPQAGSRTFTDTQYF,TGTGCCAGCAGCCCACAAGCCGGATCGAGGACTTTCACAGATACGCAGTATTTT
TRBV20-1,TRBJ2-7,few,-,CSGRPTREQYF,TGCAGTGGTCGACCCACAAGGGAGCAGTACTTC
TRBV27,TRBJ2-5,-,-,CASTRTGRGETQYF,TGTGCCAGCACCAGGACTGGAAGGGGAGAGACCCAGTACTTC
TRBV4-1,TRBJ1-4,few,TRBD1,CASSQEEAGGEKLFF,TGCGCCAGCAGCCAAGAGGAGGCAGGGGGGGAAAAACTGTTTTTT
TRBV29-1,TRBJ2-3,-,-,CSADLTDTQYF,TGCAGCGCCGACCTCACAGATACGCAGTATTTT